This is a list of T cell receptor beta chains from one sample in a study of T-cell reconstitution after alpha-beta-depleted transplantation in children. Each CDR3 protein gets one entry after TCRdb re-called the PCR reads with MiXCR. The sample records 400,000 to 500,000 distinct CDR3 sequences, 11% being singletons. This specimen was PBMCs from the stem cell graft donor, taken from the stem cell graft. The origin of the receptors is a human donor who donated a stem cell graft to a child with acute myeloid leukemia. Each CDR3 is given with its conserved first and last residue. The D gene is left open where the match is weak. Not all rows give a size; the values are once, few, many and, for expanded clones, a class.

>TRBJ2-4|.|many|TRBV7-2
TGTGCCAGCAGCTTAGATGAAGTGGGTTGGGACATTCAGTACTTC
CASSLDEVGWDIQYF
>TRBJ2-7|.|few|TRBV3-1
TGTGCCAGCAGCCAAGACCATAGGGGCTACGAGCAGTACTTC
CASSQDHRGYEQYF
>TRBJ1-1|.|.|TRBV29-1
TGCAGCGTTGAAGTCGGGAACACTGAAGCTTTCTTT
CSVEVGNTEAFF
>TRBJ1-3|.|.|TRBV7-2
TGTGCCAGCAACTCCGCGCGGGGGGGAAACACCATATATTTT
CASNSARGGNTIYF
>TRBJ2-2|.|.|TRBV20-1
TGCAGTGCTAGAGTGGGGACCACCCCGGGTCGGGGTTTATCCGGGGAGCTGTTTTTT
CSARVGTTPGRGLSGELFF
>TRBJ2-5|.|many|TRBV18
TGTGCCAGCTCGACCTCGACAGTCAGACGAGAGACCCAGTACTTC
CASSTSTVRRETQYF
>TRBJ1-1|TRBD1|.|TRBV6-2/TRBV6-3
TGTGCCAGCAGCCACAGGGGTTGGAACACTGAAGCTTTCTTT
CASSHRGWNTEAFF
>TRBJ2-5|TRBD2|.|TRBV20-1
TGCAGTGCTAGAGATTTTCGCGGGAGCGGCCAAGAGACCCAGTACTTC
CSARDFRGSGQETQYF
>TRBJ2-7|.|few|TRBV11-2
TGTGCCAGCAGCGTCGCCCCTGGGACAAGTCAAGAGCAGTACTTC
CASSVAPGTSQEQYF
>TRBJ2-3|TRBD2|many|TRBV29-1
TGCAGCGTCGACCGGGGACTAGCGGGAGAGGTTAGCACAGATACGCAGTATTTT
CSVDRGLAGEVSTDTQYF
>TRBJ2-6|TRBD1|.|TRBV19
TGTGCCAGTAATCTTCCGGGACAGGGGAAGTCGGACGGGGCCAACGTCCTGACTTTC
CASNLPGQGKSDGANVLTF
>TRBJ2-1|TRBD2|.|TRBV18
TGTGCCAGCTCACGAACACGGACTAGCGGGGGACTACGTAGTGATGAGCAGTTCTTC
CASSRTRTSGGLRSDEQFF
>TRBJ2-1|TRBD2|few|TRBV5-1
TGCGCCAGCAGCCCTGCCGACGTTACTAGCGGGAGTAGCTCCTACAATGAGCAGTTCTTC
CASSPADVTSGSSSYNEQFF
>TRBJ1-3|.|.|TRBV7-6
TGTGCCAGCAGGCCCGGCGGGAGGAGCTCTGGAAACACCATATATTTT
CASRPGGRSSGNTIYF
>TRBJ2-2|.|few|TRBV12-3/TRBV12-4
TGTGCCAGCAGTCTCGGACAGACTCTAAACCCCCACGCGGCGCTGTTTTTT
CASSLGQTLNPHAALFF
>TRBJ2-3|.|.|TRBV6-5
TGTGCCAGCAGTTACTCTGGCGCCCCCGGAGATACGCAGTATTTT
CASSYSGAPGDTQYF
>TRBJ2-2|.|few|TRBV12-3/TRBV12-4
TGTGCCAGCAGAGAGGGATCGAACACCGGGGAGCTGTTTTTT
CASREGSNTGELFF
>TRBJ2-1|TRBD1|few|TRBV5-1
TGCGCCAGCAGCCAAGGGACAGGGGGTGCATTGGATGAGCAGTTCTTC
CASSQGTGGALDEQFF
>TRBJ2-1|.|many|TRBV20-1
TGCAGTGCTAGATCCGATCGGGGGCCCTCCTACAATGAGCAGTTCTTC
CSARSDRGPSYNEQFF
>TRBJ2-7|TRBD1|few|TRBV18
TGTGCCAGCTCACTGGGACAGGGGCTTGAGCAGTACTTC
CASSLGQGLEQYF
>TRBJ2-3|.|many|TRBV29-1
TGCAGCGTTTCCGGGGGAGCGGGTGCCACAGATACGCAGTATTTT
CSVSGGAGATDTQYF
>TRBJ2-7|TRBD1|few|TRBV27
TGTGCCAGCTCCCCAATCAGCCAGGGGGCGCTTGAGCAGTACTTC
CASSPISQGALEQYF
>TRBJ2-1|.|.|TRBV9
TGTGCCAGCAGCGTAGGGTGGGTGAGCTCCTACAATGAGCAGTTCTTC
CASSVGWVSSYNEQFF
>TRBJ2-5|.|few|TRBV3-1
TGTGCCAGCAGCCACGGCGGTGGGGAGACCCAGTACTTC
CASSHGGGETQYF
>TRBJ1-2|TRBD1|few|TRBV20-1
TGCAGTGCTAGGATATTGGGACAGGGTAACTATGGCTACACCTTC
CSARILGQGNYGYTF
>TRBJ2-4|.|few|TRBV5-8
TGTGCCAGCAGCTTGGGGGAGTCCGCCAAAAACATTCAGTACTTC
CASSLGESAKNIQYF
>TRBJ1-4|.|many|TRBV4-2
TGTGCCAGCAGCCAAGATACCGGGGTTAATGAAAAACTGTTTTTT
CASSQDTGVNEKLFF
>TRBJ1-5|TRBD1|few|TRBV25-1
TGTGCCAGCAGTGACGGGACAGGCGCTGGGGACAATCAGCCCCAGCATTTT
CASSDGTGAGDNQPQHF
>TRBJ2-7|.|few|TRBV27
TGTGCCAGCAGTTTAGTGGGGACCGACGAGCAGTACTTC
CASSLVGTDEQYF
>TRBJ2-1|TRBD2|many|TRBV27
TGTGCCAGCCACTTAGCGGGAGTGTACAATGAGCAGTTCTTC
CASHLAGVYNEQFF
>TRBJ2-1|TRBD2|many|TRBV12-3/TRBV12-4
TGTGCCAGCAGTCCTAGCGGGAGTCGGTCCTACAATGAGCAGTTCTTC
CASSPSGSRSYNEQFF
>TRBJ2-3|TRBD1|few|TRBV29-1
TGCAGCGTCGGACAGGGAATCACAGATACGCAGTATTTT
CSVGQGITDTQYF
>TRBJ2-7|.|many|TRBV12-3/TRBV12-4
TGTGCCAGCAGTAGAACCTACGAGCAGTACTTC
CASSRTYEQYF